The 6 T cell receptor beta chains listed next were all sequenced from one sample in a study of blood T cells in healthy people across ages (dated by TCRdb to about 2015). The method behind the library was 5' RACE. Sequencing used an Illumina HiSeq 2500. The second PCR ran for roughly 7 to 11 cycles and used a J-beta primer mix along with a sample-barcoded 5' primer. Clones were called with MiXCR by TCRdb after fastp trimmed the public reads at Q25, and only in-frame beta chains were retained. Rows with one shared CDR3 protein collapse into an entry with the most common genes and DNA. The sample table holds about 1,400,000 distinct CDR3 sequences, of which 42% were seen once. The ten largest clones capture around 8% of the sample. Sequenced: blood. These TCRs come from a woman aged 18-29 years in good health.

J is TRBJ2-1 and V is TRBV12-3 or TRBV12-4; D is undetermined. Trimming took off 7 bases at V and 2 bases at J, with 9 bases between the two ends. The CDR3 loop spans 13 amino acids. The CDR3 is CASTTYAYNEQFF. DNA for the CDR3: TGTGCCAGCACCACATACGCCTACAATGAGCAGTTCTTC.

This chain connects TRBV24-1 to TRBJ2-1; the D call may be TRBD1 or TRBD2 (7 bases each). Germline values: CDR1 KGHDR, CDR2 SFDVKD. CDR3 length: 16 amino acids. Trimming removed 3 bases at V and 13 bases at J, with 24 bases between. The CDR3 loop reads CATSDPRQGGQETQFF. CDR3 sequence (DNA): TGTGCCACCAGTGATCCTCGACAGGGAGGGCAAGAGACCCAGTTCTTC.

This clonotype was seen a single time. The V and J genes are TRBV11-2 and TRBJ2-7; 11 bases agree with TRBD1. The V segment lost 1 base and the J segment 3 bases; nucleotides outside the gene matches: 8. CDR3 length: 17 residues. Germline V gives CDR1 SGHAT, CDR2 FQNNGV. The CDR3 nucleotides read TGTGCCAGCAGCTTAGTGTGGACAGGGGGCAGTGTCTACGAGCAGTACTTC. Translating gives CASSLVWTGGSVYEQYF.

This clonotype was detected many times. This sequence joins TRBV2 and TRBJ1-2; D possibly corresponds to TRBD1 (5 bases). This CDR3 region has 15 residues. Per germline, CDR1 SNHLY and CDR2 FYNNEI. The V end lost 6 bases, the J end lost 3 bases, and 17 bases lay between the germline ends. The CDR3 here is CASREGRQGYYGYTF. For the CDR3, the DNA is TGTGCCAGCAGGGAGGGACGGCAAGGATACTATGGCTACACCTTC.

V and J are TRBV7-2 and TRBJ2-5; 7 bases match TRBD1. CDR3 size: 13 residues. Germline CDR1 and CDR2: SGHTA and FQGNSA. Trimming removed 5 bases from V and 4 bases from J; junction bases left unmatched: 4. CDR3 nucleotides: TGTGCCAGCAGCACAGGGGTGGCAGAGACCCAGTACTTC. It is translated as CASSTGVAETQYF.

The chain combines TRBV20-1 with TRBJ1-1, with D possibly matching TRBD1 (6 bases). The CDR3 length is 12 residues. V was trimmed by 8 bases and J by 2 bases, leaving 12 bases between them. The germline CDR1 and CDR2 sequences are DFQATT and SNEGSKA (reference sequence). CDR3 in DNA: TGCAGTCCCGGGGGGGGCAACACTGAAGCTTTCTTT. This gives the protein CSPGGGNTEAFF.